The rows below give T cell receptor beta chains drawn from one sample of a study of vaccination and CD4 T cells after COVID-19. These receptors are not linked to any known antigen. TCRdb re-called the PCR reads with MiXCR, one entry per CDR3 protein. The data contain about 14,000 distinct CDR3 sequences, 60% to 70% of them singletons. Sequencing was performed on CD4+ T cells from blood, cultured in vitro. These receptors came from a human donor who had recovered from COVID-19. Both conserved end residues are part of each CDR3.

J | V | CDR3
TRBJ1-1 | TRBV19 | CASRRDRGSHTEAFF
TRBJ2-5 | TRBV20-1 | CSARQTSGRGETQYF
TRBJ2-3 | TRBV27 | CASMVQGSTDTQYF
TRBJ1-1 | TRBV6-5 | CASSSPSLGGQSFLNTEAFF
TRBJ1-4 | TRBV20-1 | CSASRTVNEKLFF
TRBJ2-7 | TRBV27 | CASRPQTSGIYEQYF
TRBJ2-6 | TRBV28 | CASRRPGQGVTGANVLTF
TRBJ1-5 | TRBV7-2 | CASSSQGRQPQHF
TRBJ1-2 | TRBV18 | CASSPGGTAYGYTF
TRBJ2-5 | TRBV19 | CASSIKETQYF
TRBJ1-6 | TRBV30 | CAWTPGTGGTPLHF
TRBJ1-5 | TRBV19 | CASSRRVNQPQHF
TRBJ2-1 | TRBV4-1 | CASSQGQGSHNEQFF
TRBJ2-5 | TRBV20-1 | CSAVIAGVQETQCF
TRBJ2-3 | TRBV7-2 | CASSKGLAIDTQYF
TRBJ2-7 | TRBV27 | CASSLNAEAKQYF
TRBJ2-5 | TRBV2 | CASSDLAWTGGGETQYF
TRBJ2-7 | TRBV20-1 | CSVPGTGQYEQYF
TRBJ1-5 | TRBV6-5 | CASSYWEGGQPQHF
TRBJ1-1 | TRBV24-1 | CATSTGGGNTEAFF
TRBJ2-2 | TRBV7-7 | CASSLVLDRNAGELFF
TRBJ1-5 | TRBV12-3/TRBV12-4 | CASSFSDQPQHF
TRBJ2-7 | TRBV19 | CASRSGGGSHEQYF
TRBJ2-7 | TRBV19 | CASSRGFRDSGLYEQYF
TRBJ1-1 | TRBV27 | CASRTGYLNTEAFF
TRBJ1-2 | TRBV30 | CAWSVHLQDSNYGYTF
TRBJ2-3 | TRBV6-5 | CASSYSRGPGTDTQYF
TRBJ2-7 | TRBV7-2 | CASSLVVEGYEQYF
TRBJ2-3 | TRBV28 | CALGGNSTDTQYF
TRBJ1-2 | TRBV6-1 | CASSANRAGYTF
TRBJ1-3 | TRBV28 | CASSSSGRGSGNTIYF
TRBJ1-1 | TRBV28 | CASSPSPGFFPNTEAFF
TRBJ1-2 | TRBV20-1 | CSARAPGRAYGYTF
TRBJ2-1 | TRBV20-1 | CSATLASGWDNEQFF
TRBJ2-4 | TRBV2 | CASSGTALKNIQYF
TRBJ1-2 | TRBV10-1 | CASSESRYSRRGGYTF
TRBJ2-3 | TRBV20-1 | CSARRPAGESDTQYF
TRBJ2-2 | TRBV19 | CASSPRSAPNTGELFF
TRBJ2-3 | TRBV24-1 | CATSDSPGQGNHDTQYF
TRBJ2-7 | TRBV7-7 | CASSYGQGADEQYF
TRBJ1-2 | TRBV6-5 | CASSYSDRVDGYTF
TRBJ2-2 | TRBV2 | CASSLETGWAGELFF
TRBJ1-2 | TRBV6-5 | CASSYDGGPNYGYTF
TRBJ2-5 | TRBV20-1 | CSAPDRGLQETQYF
TRBJ2-7 | TRBV24-1 | CATSDQDYEQYF
TRBJ1-2 | TRBV27 | CASSSNSDHGYTF
TRBJ1-2 | TRBV28 | CASSSGQGANYGYTF
TRBJ2-7 | TRBV11-3 | CASSLGAVPSYEQYF
TRBJ2-5 | TRBV6-1 | CAGRPYPQARREGQETQYF
TRBJ2-7 | TRBV20-1 | CSATLGGGPPPYEQYF
TRBJ1-2 | TRBV5-1 | CASSLEGTPRHGYTF
TRBJ1-2 | TRBV28 | CASTPYDRAKNYGYTF
TRBJ1-1 | TRBV7-2 | CASSPGHQNTEAFF
TRBJ1-5 | TRBV12-3/TRBV12-4 | CASSLGSGGNQPQHF
TRBJ1-2 | TRBV19 | CASSIEDGGGGYTF
TRBJ1-1 | TRBV30 | CAWRLRTGWDNTEAFF
TRBJ1-4 | TRBV7-9 | CASSLVTFWGTNEKLFF